This T cell receptor (beta chain) was observed in a study of T-cell reconstitution after alpha-beta-depleted transplantation in children (dated by TCRdb to 2016 to 2017). At the level of the whole study: T-cell immune reconstitution after TCRalphabeta/CD19-depleted allogeneic hematopoietic cell transplantation in children was quantitatively tracked in the study by means of TCR repertoire profiling.

This clonotype appeared many times. Which antigen it targets is not known. Base quality data are lacking; no much larger clone is found one base away. Library construction relied on PCR. The sample was run on an Illumina HiSeq 2500. To normalize quantification of the TCRbeta repertoire, the TCR libraries were built with molecular barcoding that relied on unique molecular identifiers. TCRdb applied fastp at Q25 and MiXCR to the public reads, then kept only in-frame beta chains. Each CDR3 protein gets just one entry, which takes the most common genes and DNA from the rows behind it. This sample lists about 360,000 distinct CDR3 sequences; about 14% were detected once. Roughly 4.3% of the sample goes to the ten largest clones. From the germline V gene, CDR1 is SGHDT and CDR2 is YYEEEE. CDR3 length: 14 amino acids, cysteine to phenylalanine. Only the CDR3 region is kept as DNA, spanning 42 bases read in frame from base 1. At the junction V is shortened by 4 bases and J by 5 bases; bases outside the gene matches: 5.

The clonotype originates from a human donor who donated a stem cell graft to a child with Fanconi anemia. Recombination connected TRBV5-6 to TRBJ2-5, and 10 bases in between align with TRBD1. The specimen comprised PBMCs, sampled from the stem cell graft. The CDR3 sequence is CASSKDRGRETQYF. The DNA sequence reads TGTGCCAGCAGCAAGGACAGGGGGAGGGAGACCCAGTACTTC.